This T cell receptor (beta chain) was identified in a study of human T cells and chemical hapten exposure. Study observations and caveats: TCRs at a frequency above 1 in 1000 stayed unchanged with DPC sensitization.

Unique molecular identifiers were linked by the library to individual cDNA molecules. TCRdb passed the 5' RACE reads through MiXCR, listing each CDR3 protein once. The table records around 82,000 distinct CDR3 sequences, about 8% of them present only once. V was shortened by 6 bases and J by 2 bases, with 20 bases between the two germline ends. CDR3 length: 17 amino acids. Germline-derived CDR1 and CDR2 are MNHEY and SVGEGT. With respect to this clonotype: Its antigen is undetermined.

Before extraction, the whole blood was not fractionated, and total RNA was taken from it. This sequence was found in a male donor in good health. The chain combines TRBV6-2 or TRBV6-3 with TRBJ2-1; D might be TRBD1 (5 bases). The CDR3 bases are TGTGCCAGCAGCTCCTGGCGGAGTAGGGGAACCTACAATGAGCAGTTCTTC. It encodes CASSSWRSRGTYNEQFF.